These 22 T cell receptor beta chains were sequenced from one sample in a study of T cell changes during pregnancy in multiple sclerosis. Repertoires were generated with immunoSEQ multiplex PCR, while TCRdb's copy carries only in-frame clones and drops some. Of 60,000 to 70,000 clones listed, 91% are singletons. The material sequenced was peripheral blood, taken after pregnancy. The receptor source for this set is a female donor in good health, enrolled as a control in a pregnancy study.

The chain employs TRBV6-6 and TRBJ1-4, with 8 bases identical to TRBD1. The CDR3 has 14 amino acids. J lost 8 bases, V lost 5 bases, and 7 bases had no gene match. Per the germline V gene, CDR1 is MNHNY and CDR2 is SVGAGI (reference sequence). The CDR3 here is CASSVSGGWEKLFF. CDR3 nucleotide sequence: TGTGCCAGCAGTGTGTCAGGGGGCTGGGAAAAACTGTTTTTT.

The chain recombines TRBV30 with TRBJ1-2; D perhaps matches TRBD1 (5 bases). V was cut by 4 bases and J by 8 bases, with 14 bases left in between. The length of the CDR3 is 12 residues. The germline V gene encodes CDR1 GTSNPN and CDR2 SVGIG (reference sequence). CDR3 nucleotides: TGTGCCTGGATTCGAGGGGCGGGAGGCTACACCTTC. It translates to CAWIRGAGGYTF.

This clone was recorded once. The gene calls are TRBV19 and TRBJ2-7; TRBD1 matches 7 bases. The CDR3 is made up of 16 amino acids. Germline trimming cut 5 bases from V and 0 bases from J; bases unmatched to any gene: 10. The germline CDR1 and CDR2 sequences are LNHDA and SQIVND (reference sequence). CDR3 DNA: TGTGCCAGTAGTTCCCGGGGACAGAGAAGCTCCTACGAGCAGTACTTC. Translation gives CASSSRGQRSSYEQYF.

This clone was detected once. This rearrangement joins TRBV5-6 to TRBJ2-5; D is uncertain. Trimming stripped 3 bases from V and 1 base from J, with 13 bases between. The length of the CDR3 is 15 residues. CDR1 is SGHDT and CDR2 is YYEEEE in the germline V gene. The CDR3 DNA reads TGTGCCAGCAGCTATCCGATGGTAGCCCAAGAGACCCAGTACTTC. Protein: CASSYPMVAQETQYF.

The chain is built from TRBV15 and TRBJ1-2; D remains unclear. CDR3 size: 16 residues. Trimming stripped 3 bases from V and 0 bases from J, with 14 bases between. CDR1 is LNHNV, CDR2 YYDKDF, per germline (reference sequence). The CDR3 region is CATSRARESTNYGYTF. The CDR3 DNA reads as TGTGCCACCAGCAGGGCCCGGGAATCCACTAACTATGGCTACACCTTC.

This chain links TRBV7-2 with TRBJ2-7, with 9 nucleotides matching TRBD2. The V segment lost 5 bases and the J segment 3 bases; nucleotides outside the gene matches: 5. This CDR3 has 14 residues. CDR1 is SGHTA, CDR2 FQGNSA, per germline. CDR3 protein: CASSERGAFYEQYF. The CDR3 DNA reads TGTGCCAGCAGCGAGCGGGGGGCGTTCTACGAGCAGTACTTC.

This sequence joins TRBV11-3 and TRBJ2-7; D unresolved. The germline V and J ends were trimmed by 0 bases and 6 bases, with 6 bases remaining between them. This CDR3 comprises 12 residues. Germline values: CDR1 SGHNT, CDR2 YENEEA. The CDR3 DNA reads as TGTGCCAGCAGCTTAGAAACAAGCGAGCAGTACTTC. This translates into CASSLETSEQYF. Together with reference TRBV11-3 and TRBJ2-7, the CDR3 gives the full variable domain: EAGVVQSPRYKIIEKKQPVAFWCNPISGHNTLYWYLQNLGQGPELLIRYENEEAVDDSQLPKDRFSAERLKGVDSTLKIQPAELGDSAVYLCASSLETSEQYFGPGTRLTVT.

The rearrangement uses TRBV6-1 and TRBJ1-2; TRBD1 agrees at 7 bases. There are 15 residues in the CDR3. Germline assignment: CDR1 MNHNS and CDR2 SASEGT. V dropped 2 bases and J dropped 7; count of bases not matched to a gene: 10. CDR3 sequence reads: CASSETTGARGGYTF. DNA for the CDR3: TGTGCCAGCAGTGAAACCACAGGGGCCCGCGGTGGCTACACCTTC.

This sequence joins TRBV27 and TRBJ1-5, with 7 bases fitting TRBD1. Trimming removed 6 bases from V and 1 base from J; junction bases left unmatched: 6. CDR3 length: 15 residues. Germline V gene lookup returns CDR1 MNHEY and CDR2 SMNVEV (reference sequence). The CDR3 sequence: CASSFAGGSNQPQHF. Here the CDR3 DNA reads TGTGCCAGCAGCTTCGCAGGGGGAAGCAATCAGCCCCAGCATTTT.

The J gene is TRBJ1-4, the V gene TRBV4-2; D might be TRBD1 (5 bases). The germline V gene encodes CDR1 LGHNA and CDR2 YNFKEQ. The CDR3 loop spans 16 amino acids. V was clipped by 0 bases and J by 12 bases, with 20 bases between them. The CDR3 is CASSQDMSGRGLELFF. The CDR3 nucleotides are TGTGCCAGCAGCCAAGATATGAGCGGGAGGGGCTTGGAACTGTTTTTT.

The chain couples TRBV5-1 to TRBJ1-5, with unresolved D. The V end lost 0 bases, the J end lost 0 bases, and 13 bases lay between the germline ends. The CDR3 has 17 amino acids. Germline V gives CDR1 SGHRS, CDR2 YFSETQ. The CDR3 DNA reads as TGCGCCAGCAGCTTGGGTACAGATGCTCATAGCAATCAGCCCCAGCATTTT. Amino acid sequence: CASSLGTDAHSNQPQHF.

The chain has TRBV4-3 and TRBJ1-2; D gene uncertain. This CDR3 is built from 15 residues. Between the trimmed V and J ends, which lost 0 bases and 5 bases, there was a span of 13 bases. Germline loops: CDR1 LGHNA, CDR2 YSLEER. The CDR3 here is CASSQDGVGGYGYTF. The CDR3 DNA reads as TGCGCCAGCAGCCAAGATGGGGTGGGAGGTTATGGCTACACCTTC.

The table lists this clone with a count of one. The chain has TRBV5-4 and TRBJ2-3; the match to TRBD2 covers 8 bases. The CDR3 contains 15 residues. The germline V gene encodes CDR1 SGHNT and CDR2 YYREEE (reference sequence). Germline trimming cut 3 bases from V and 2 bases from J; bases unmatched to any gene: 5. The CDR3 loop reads CASSSPRGDTDTQYF. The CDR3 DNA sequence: TGTGCCAGCAGCTCACCGCGGGGGGACACAGATACGCAGTATTTT.

The CDR3 DNA sequence: TGCGCCAGCAGCTTTGGGGCGGGGGCGACCAACTACGAGCAGTACTTC. This encodes CASSFGAGATNYEQYF. This chain connects TRBV5-1 to TRBJ2-7, with a weak D call TRBD2 (7 bases). From germline, CDR1 is SGHRS and CDR2 YFSETQ. The CDR3 contains 16 residues. V lost 2 bases, J lost 3 bases, and 18 bases lay in between.

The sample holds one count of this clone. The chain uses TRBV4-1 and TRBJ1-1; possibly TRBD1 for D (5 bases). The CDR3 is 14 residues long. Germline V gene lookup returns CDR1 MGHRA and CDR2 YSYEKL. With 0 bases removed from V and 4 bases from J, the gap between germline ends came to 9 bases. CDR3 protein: CASSQDRTGTEAFF. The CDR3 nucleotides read TGCGCCAGCAGCCAAGATCGAACAGGCACTGAAGCTTTCTTT.

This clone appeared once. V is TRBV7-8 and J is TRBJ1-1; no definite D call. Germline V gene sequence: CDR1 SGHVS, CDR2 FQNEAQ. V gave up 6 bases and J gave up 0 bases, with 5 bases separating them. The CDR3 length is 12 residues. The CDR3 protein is CASREMNTEAFF. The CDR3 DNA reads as TGTGCCAGCAGAGAGATGAACACTGAAGCTTTCTTT.

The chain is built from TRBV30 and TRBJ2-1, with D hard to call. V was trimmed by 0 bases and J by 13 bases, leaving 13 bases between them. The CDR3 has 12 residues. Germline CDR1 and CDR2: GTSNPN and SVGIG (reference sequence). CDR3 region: CAWSVRELLQFF. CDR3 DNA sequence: TGTGCCTGGAGTGTACGCGAGCTTCTCCAGTTCTTC.

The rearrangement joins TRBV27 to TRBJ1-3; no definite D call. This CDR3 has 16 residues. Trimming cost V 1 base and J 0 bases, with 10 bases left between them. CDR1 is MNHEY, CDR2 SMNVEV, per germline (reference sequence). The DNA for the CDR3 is TGTGCCAGCAGTTTATTCCACGGGAGCTCTGGAAACACCATATATTTT. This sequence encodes CASSLFHGSSGNTIYF.

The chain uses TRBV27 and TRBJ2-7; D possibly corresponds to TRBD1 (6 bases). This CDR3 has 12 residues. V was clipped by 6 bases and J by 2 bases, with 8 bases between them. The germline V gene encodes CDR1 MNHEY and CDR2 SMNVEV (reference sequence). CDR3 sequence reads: CASRGGPYEQYF. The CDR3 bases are TGTGCCAGCAGAGGGGGACCCTACGAGCAGTACTTC.

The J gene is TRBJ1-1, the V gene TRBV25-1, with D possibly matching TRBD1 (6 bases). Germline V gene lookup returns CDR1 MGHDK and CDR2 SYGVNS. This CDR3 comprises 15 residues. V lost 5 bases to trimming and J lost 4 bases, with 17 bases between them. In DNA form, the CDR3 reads TGTGCCAGCAGTAGTCGACGAGGGGGGGGCACTGAAGCTTTCTTT. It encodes CASSSRRGGGTEAFF.

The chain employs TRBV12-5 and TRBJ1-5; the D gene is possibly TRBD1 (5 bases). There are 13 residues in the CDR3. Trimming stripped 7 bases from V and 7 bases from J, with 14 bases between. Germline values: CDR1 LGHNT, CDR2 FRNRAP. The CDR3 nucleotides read TGTGCTAGTGCCGGGGGGATTTCGCAGCCCCAGCATTTT. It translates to CASAGGISQPQHF.

CDR3: CASSSGTGTGYTF. The CDR3 nucleotides read TGTGCCAGCAGCTCCGGGACAGGGACGGGCTACACCTTC. The chain has TRBV13 and TRBJ1-2; TRBD1 agrees at 9 bases. CDR3 length equals 13 residues. Germline CDR1 and CDR2: PRHDT and FYEKMQ (reference sequence). J was trimmed by 8 bases and V by 4 bases; bases with no gene match: 5.